The 8 T cell receptor beta chains below all came from one sample that was sequenced in a study of blood T cell repertoires in COVID-19. Here immunoSEQ multiplex PCR was the method, and the copy in TCRdb shows in-frame clones only, minus some. The table lists about 92,000 clones, roughly 80% of them singletons, with approximately 8.7% in the top ten. The sample was peripheral blood. The source of these receptors is a man aged 45-65 years who had recovered from COVID-19.

The J gene is TRBJ1-1, the V gene TRBV7-2, with D unresolved. The V end lost 5 bases, the J end lost 2 bases, and 9 bases lay between the germline ends. Germline V gene sequence: CDR1 SGHTA, CDR2 FQGNSA. The CDR3 extends over 13 amino acids. CDR3 nucleotides: TGTGCCAGCAGCATCCAGGCAAACACTGAAGCTTTCTTT. It codes for CASSIQANTEAFF.

The chain has TRBV4-2 and TRBJ2-3; D gene unclear. This CDR3 spans 14 amino acids. Per germline, CDR1 LGHNA and CDR2 YNFKEQ. The V end lost 1 base, the J end lost 6 bases, and 11 bases lay between the germline ends. As DNA, the CDR3 is TGTGCCAGCAGCCAAGTTGGCGCCGGGGATACGCAGTATTTT. It encodes CASSQVGAGDTQYF.

The chain uses TRBV7-9 and TRBJ1-6; possibly TRBD1 for D (5 bases). CDR1 and CDR2 (germline): SEHNR, FQNEAQ (reference sequence). This CDR3 is built from 14 residues. Trimming removed 2 bases at V and 5 bases at J, with 7 bases between. The CDR3 nucleotides read TGTGCCAGCAGCTTAATACAGGATAATTCACCCCTCCACTTT. Encoded protein: CASSLIQDNSPLHF.

The chain links TRBV29-1 to TRBJ2-7; TRBD1 is a possible D gene (6 bases). CDR3 size: 12 residues. Looked up from germline, CDR1 is SQVTM and CDR2 is ANQGSEA. V was trimmed by 5 bases and J by 5 bases, leaving 13 bases between them. CDR3 nucleotides: TGCAGCGTTAACAGGGTGGAGGACGAGCAGTACTTC. It specifies CSVNRVEDEQYF.

The rearrangement uses TRBV28 and TRBJ2-1; 10 positions agree with TRBD2. J was trimmed by 7 bases and V by 9 bases; bases with no gene match: 12. This CDR3 has 15 residues. Germline assignment: CDR1 MDHEN and CDR2 SYDVKM. CDR3 coding DNA: TGTGCCAGTATCACAAGCGGGAGGGCCAATAATGAGCAGTTCTTC. Its translation: CASITSGRANNEQFF.

The chain links TRBV7-9 to TRBJ1-1; TRBD1 aligns across 10 bases. This CDR3 comprises 17 residues. Per germline, CDR1 SEHNR and CDR2 FQNEAQ (reference sequence). The junction had 8 bases not matched to a gene; V was cut back by 4 bases and J by 0 bases. As DNA, the CDR3 is TGTGCCAGCAGCTCAGGACAGGGGGGTTTCTTGAACACTGAAGCTTTCTTT. This codes for CASSSGQGGFLNTEAFF.

The chain combines TRBV19 with TRBJ2-2; possible D gene TRBD1, 6 bases. With 5 bases removed from V and 6 bases from J, the gap between germline ends came to 10 bases. Germline-derived CDR1 and CDR2 are LNHDA and SQIVND (reference sequence). There are 13 residues in the CDR3. Here the CDR3 DNA reads TGTGCCAGTAGTCTACAGGGTCCCGGGGAGCTGTTTTTT. Translated, it gives CASSLQGPGELFF.

This clone was seen more than once but under ten times. CDR3 DNA sequence: TGTGCCACCCAAGGGACTAGCGGGAGCTATGAGCAGTTCTTC. It specifies CATQGTSGSYEQFF. The chain is built from TRBV19 and TRBJ2-1, with TRBD2 identical over 14 bases. Germline CDR1 LNHDA, CDR2 SQIVND (reference sequence). This CDR3 has 14 amino acids. J lost 8 bases, V lost 10 bases, and 7 bases had no gene match.